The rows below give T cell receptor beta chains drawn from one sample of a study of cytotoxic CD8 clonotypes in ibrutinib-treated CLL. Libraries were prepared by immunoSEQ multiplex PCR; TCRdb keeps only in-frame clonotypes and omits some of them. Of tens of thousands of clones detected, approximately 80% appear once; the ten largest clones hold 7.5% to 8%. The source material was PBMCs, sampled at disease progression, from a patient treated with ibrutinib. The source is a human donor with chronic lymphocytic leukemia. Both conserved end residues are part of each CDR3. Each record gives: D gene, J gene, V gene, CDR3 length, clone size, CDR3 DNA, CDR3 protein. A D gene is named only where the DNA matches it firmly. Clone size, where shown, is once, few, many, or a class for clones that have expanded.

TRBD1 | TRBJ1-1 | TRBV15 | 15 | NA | TGTGCCACCAGCAGACCAACGACAGGGGAGACTGAAGCTTTCTTT | CATSRPTTGETEAFF
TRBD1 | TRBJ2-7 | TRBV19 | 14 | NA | TGTGCCAGTAGTATCCGGGACAGAACCTACGAGCAGTACTTC | CASSIRDRTYEQYF
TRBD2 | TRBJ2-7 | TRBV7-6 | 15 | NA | TGTGCCAGCAGCACCCTAGCGGGAGACCCCTACGAGCAGTACTTC | CASSTLAGDPYEQYF
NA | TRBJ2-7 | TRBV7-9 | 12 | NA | TGTGCCAGCAGCTCACTGTCCTACGAGCAGTACTTC | CASSSLSYEQYF
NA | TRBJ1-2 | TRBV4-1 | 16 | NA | TGCGCCAGCAGCCAGCCACGACAGCGTACTAACTATGGCTACACCTTC | CASSQPRQRTNYGYTF
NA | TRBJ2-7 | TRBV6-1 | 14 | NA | TGTGCCAGCAGTGAGAGGGACGACGGGGGAGAGCAGTACTTC | CASSERDDGGEQYF
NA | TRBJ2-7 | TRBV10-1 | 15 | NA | TGCGCCAGCAGTGAAGTCAGTTGGGGGCGGTACGAGCAGTACTTC | CASSEVSWGRYEQYF
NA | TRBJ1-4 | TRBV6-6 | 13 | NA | TGTGCCAGCTACTCAAAACTCGAGGAAAAACTGTTTTTT | CASYSKLEEKLFF
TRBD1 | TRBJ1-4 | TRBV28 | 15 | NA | TGTGCCAGCAGCGGGCGACAGGGTAATAGGGAAAAACTGTTTTTT | CASSGRQGNREKLFF
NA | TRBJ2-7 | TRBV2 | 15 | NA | TGTGCCACGTCAGGTTTGGTTCATAGCAGCCACGAGCAGTACTTC | CATSGLVHSSHEQYF
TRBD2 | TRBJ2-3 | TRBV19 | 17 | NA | TGTGCCAGTAGTACGTCCGGGACTAGCGGATACACAGATACGCAGTATTTT | CASSTSGTSGYTDTQYF
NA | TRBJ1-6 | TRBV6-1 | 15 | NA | TGTGCCAGCAGTGAGCAGGGAAGGGAAAATTCACCCCTCCACTTT | CASSEQGRENSPLHF
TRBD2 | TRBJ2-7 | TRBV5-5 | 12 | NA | TGTGCCAGCAGCCGGGGGGGCTACGAGCAGTACTTC | CASSRGGYEQYF
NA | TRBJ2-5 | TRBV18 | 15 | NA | TGTGCCAGCTCACCGTGGCAGCTCTCTCAAGAGACCCAGTACTTC | CASSPWQLSQETQYF
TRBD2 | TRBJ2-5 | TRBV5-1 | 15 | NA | TGCGCCAGCAGCTTGGCGAGCGGGGGTTGGGAGACCCAGTACTTC | CASSLASGGWETQYF
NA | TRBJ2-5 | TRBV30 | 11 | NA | TGTGCCTGGGGGACACTAAGGGCCCAGTACTTC | CAWGTLRAQYF
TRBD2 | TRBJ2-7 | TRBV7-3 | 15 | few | TGTGCCAGCAGACCCAGCGGGGCACCTACCTACGAGCAGTACTTC | CASRPSGAPTYEQYF
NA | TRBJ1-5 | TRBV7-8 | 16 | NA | TGTGCCAGCAGCTTAGGGGAGGCGTACAGCAATCAGCCCCAGCATTTT | CASSLGEAYSNQPQHF
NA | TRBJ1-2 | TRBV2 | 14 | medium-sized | TGTGCCAGCAGTGATGATTGGACGAACTATGGCTACACCTTC | CASSDDWTNYGYTF
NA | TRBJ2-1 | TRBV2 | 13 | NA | TGTGCCAGCTGGACGACCTCCTACAATGAGCAGTTCTTC | CASWTTSYNEQFF
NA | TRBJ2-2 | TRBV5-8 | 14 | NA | TGTGCCAGCAGCCGTCGGGGAGACACCGGGGAGCTGTTTTTT | CASSRRGDTGELFF
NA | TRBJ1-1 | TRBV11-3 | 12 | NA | TGTGCCAGCAGCTTATATTTCACTGAAGCTTTCTTT | CASSLYFTEAFF